Below are 18 T cell receptor beta chains sequenced from a single sample in a study of blood T cell repertoires in COVID-19 (dated by TCRdb to the early 2020s). Libraries were constructed by the immunoSEQ multiplex PCR assay. Not all clones reach the TCRdb copy of this immuneACCESS table, which keeps in-frame sequences only. Checked studies attribute under half of the gap to unresolved V genes and leave the rest unexplained. The sample table contains tens of thousands of clones; only one count was recorded for almost 90% of them. The ten largest clones add up to 7.5% to 9.5% of the sample. Sequencing was done on a sample of peripheral blood. The receptors were sampled from a woman in her 70s with acute or convalescent COVID-19.

This sequence joins TRBV18 and TRBJ2-7; the D gene is possibly TRBD1 (5 bases). This CDR3 contains 14 residues. In germline, CDR1 is KGHSH, CDR2 LQKENI. The V and J ends lost 2 bases and 5 bases respectively, with 13 bases between them. The CDR3 reads CASSPGSPRDEQYF. CDR3 coding DNA: TGTGCCAGCTCACCAGGCAGTCCCAGGGACGAGCAGTACTTC.

The chain joins TRBV6-7 to TRBJ1-2; TRBD1 might be the D (5 bases). TRBV6-7 is an open reading frame whose function is uncertain. The ends were cut back, 0 bases at V and 4 bases at J, with 9 bases in the middle. The CDR3 runs to 14 residues. The CDR3 reads CASSYSPRVYGYTF. DNA for the CDR3: TGTGCCAGCAGTTACTCGCCCAGGGTCTATGGCTACACCTTC.

This chain uses TRBV5-1 with TRBJ2-1, with 10 nucleotides matching TRBD1. V lost 3 bases and J lost 2; bases outside the gene matches: 5. CDR3 length: 16 amino acids. The germline gives CDR1 SGHRS, CDR2 YFSETQ. The CDR3 here is CASSSPTGGAYNEQFF. For the CDR3, the DNA is TGCGCCAGCAGCTCCCCGACAGGGGGCGCCTACAATGAGCAGTTCTTC. Full variable domain (rest looked up from reference TRBV5-1 and TRBJ2-1): KAGVTQTPRYLIKTRGQQVTLSCSPISGHRSVSWYQQTPGQGLQFLFEYFSETQRNKGNFPGRFSGRQFSNSRSEMNVSTLELGDSALYLCASSSPTGGAYNEQFFGPGTRLTVL.

As DNA, the CDR3 is TGTGCCAGCACCCGGACTAGCGGGGTACAAGAGACCCAGTACTTC. Protein: CASTRTSGVQETQYF. V is TRBV6-5 and J is TRBJ2-5; 12 nucleotides match TRBD2. The CDR3 extends over 15 amino acids. Germline lookup yields CDR1 MNHEY and CDR2 SVGAGI. The J segment lost 2 bases and the V segment lost 7 bases, leaving 5 bases of the junction unmatched.

The gene calls are TRBV7-8 and TRBJ2-1; 9 nucleotides line up with TRBD2. The junction had 14 bases not matched to a gene; V was cut back by 2 bases and J by 9 bases. This CDR3 is 17 amino acids long. Germline values: CDR1 SGHVS, CDR2 FQNEAQ. The CDR3 loop reads CASSLRTGSGSVVEQFF. CDR3 DNA: TGTGCCAGCAGCTTACGGACGGGTAGCGGGAGTGTGGTTGAGCAGTTCTTC. Together with reference TRBV7-8 and TRBJ2-1, the CDR3 gives the full variable domain: GAGVSQSPRYKVAKRGQDVALRCDPISGHVSLFWYQQALGQGPEFLTYFQNEAQLDKSGLPSDRFFAERPEGSVSTLKIQRTQQEDSAVYLCASSLRTGSGSVVEQFFGPGTRLTVL.

The gene calls are TRBV15 and TRBJ2-1, with D possibly matching TRBD2 (6 bases). V lost 1 base and J 4 bases, leaving 11 bases between the germline ends. The CDR3 totals 15 residues. Germline CDR1 is LNHNV and CDR2 is YYDKDF (reference sequence). CDR3 bases: TGTGCCACCAGCAGAGTGGGGGGTGGATACAATGAGCAGTTCTTC. Protein product: CATSRVGGGYNEQFF.

V and J are TRBV5-4 and TRBJ2-3; 7 positions agree with TRBD2. Germline V gene data show CDR1 as SGHNT and CDR2 as YYREEE (reference sequence). The CDR3 sequence is 16 residues long. After removal of 4 bases from V and 1 base from J, the junction contained 9 bases not matched to a gene. The CDR3 DNA is TGTGCCAGCAGCCTCTGGACTAGGACGGGCACAGATACGCAGTATTTT. As protein: CASSLWTRTGTDTQYF.

The chain employs TRBV5-1 and TRBJ2-3; TRBD1 aligns across 7 bases. V shed 0 bases and J 2 bases; nucleotides not matched to a gene: 9. This CDR3 is 17 amino acids long. Germline V CDR1 and CDR2: SGHRS, YFSETQ. CDR3 sequence: CASSLAAGGPSTDTQYF. Here the CDR3 DNA reads TGCGCCAGCAGCTTGGCAGCAGGGGGTCCCTCCACAGATACGCAGTATTTT.

The chain is built from TRBV6-4 and TRBJ1-5; D gene unclear. This CDR3 has 15 residues. Germline V gene lookup returns CDR1 MRHNA and CDR2 SNTAGT. Deletions cut 7 bases from V and 3 bases from J, with 16 bases between. DNA for the CDR3: TGTGCCAGCAAAATTCCAATCAGGCCCAATCAGCCCCAGCATTTT. Its translation is CASKIPIRPNQPQHF.

This clone was detected once. This chain connects TRBV11-2 to TRBJ1-1; the D gene is possibly TRBD1 (6 bases). CDR1 and CDR2 (germline): SGHAT, FQNNGV. CDR3 length: 14 residues. V was shortened by 5 bases and J by 0 bases, with 10 bases between the two germline ends. The CDR3 DNA sequence: TGTGCCAGCAGCAGGGGACAATTGAACACTGAAGCTTTCTTT. Translating it yields CASSRGQLNTEAFF.

The chain has TRBV7-2 and TRBJ1-2, with D uncertain. Trimming removed 1 base from V and 9 bases from J, with 21 bases in between. This CDR3 is 16 amino acids long. In germline, CDR1 is SGHTA, CDR2 FQGNSA. The CDR3 loop is CASSLVMGLPSVSYTF. CDR3 bases: TGTGCCAGCAGCTTAGTGATGGGCTTGCCTTCGGTTAGCTACACCTTC. The variable domain in full, with the rest retrieved from reference TRBV7-2 and TRBJ1-2, is GAGVSQSPSNKVTEKGKDVELRCDPISGHTALYWYRQSLGQGLEFLIYFQGNSAPDKSGLPSDRFSAERTGGSVSTLTIQRTQQEDSAVYLCASSLVMGLPSVSYTFGSGTRLTVV.

The chain carries TRBV13 and TRBJ1-2; 10 positions match TRBD1. This CDR3 spans 16 amino acids. V trimming: 2 bases; J trimming: 5 bases; junction bases outside the gene matches: 8. CDR1 PRHDT and CDR2 FYEKMQ come from the germline V gene (reference sequence). The CDR3 sequence is CASSLPPGTGEYGYTF. DNA of the CDR3: TGTGCCAGCAGCTTACCGCCGGGGACAGGGGAATATGGCTACACCTTC. Full variable domain (missing parts from reference TRBV13 and TRBJ1-2): AAGVIQSPRHLIKEKRETATLKCYPIPRHDTVYWYQQGPGQDPQFLISFYEKMQSDKGSIPDRFSAQQFSDYHSELNMSSLELGDSALYFCASSLPPGTGEYGYTFGSGTRLTVV.

The chain links TRBV19 to TRBJ2-1; 12 nucleotides agree with TRBD2. Losses at the gene ends were 6 bases for V and 7 bases for J; bases not matched to a gene: 7. The CDR3 extends over 15 amino acids. The germline gives CDR1 LNHDA, CDR2 SQIVND (reference sequence). The CDR3 sequence: CASRKTSGSRNEQFF. In DNA, the CDR3 is TGTGCCAGTAGAAAGACTAGCGGGAGCCGTAATGAGCAGTTCTTC.

This sequence joins TRBV6-1 and TRBJ1-1; D perhaps matches TRBD1 (6 bases). The V and J ends lost 4 bases and 1 base respectively, with 16 bases between them. Germline lookup yields CDR1 MNHNS and CDR2 SASEGT. The CDR3 has 16 residues. CDR3 nucleotide sequence: TGTGCCAGCAGTGCAAATCCCGGGACAAAGAACACTGAAGCTTTCTTT. Translating gives CASSANPGTKNTEAFF.

The genes are TRBV4-2 and TRBJ2-7, with 7 bases aligning to TRBD1. Germline-derived CDR1 and CDR2 are LGHNA and YNFKEQ. CDR3 length equals 14 residues. V was pared by 3 bases and J by 3 bases, with 5 bases of the junction left unmatched. CDR3 nucleotide sequence: TGTGCCAGCAGCCAGGGGCAGGGGGACTACGAGCAGTACTTC. Translating it yields CASSQGQGDYEQYF.

In its sample, this clone was seen once. The rearrangement links TRBV6-5 to TRBJ1-2; 9 nucleotides line up with TRBD1. The length of the CDR3 is 15 residues. V was pared by 3 bases and J by 3 bases, with 5 bases of the junction left unmatched. Germline values: CDR1 MNHEY, CDR2 SVGAGI. The CDR3 DNA reads TGTGCCAGCAGTTATTTAACAGGGGGCGACTATGGCTACACCTTC. Amino acids: CASSYLTGGDYGYTF.

This chain uses TRBV4-2 with TRBJ1-3; D uncertain. Trimming removed 0 bases from V and 0 bases from J, with 9 bases in between. Germline CDR1 LGHNA, CDR2 YNFKEQ. CDR3 length: 16 amino acids. CDR3 loop: CASSQDFTDSGNTIYF. CDR3 DNA sequence: TGTGCCAGCAGCCAAGATTTCACAGACTCTGGAAACACCATATATTTT.

The V and J genes are TRBV5-4 and TRBJ1-2; 7 bases are a match to TRBD1. Germline assignment: CDR1 SGHNT and CDR2 YYREEE (reference sequence). V lost 3 bases, J lost 4 bases, and 6 bases stayed unmatched. This CDR3 has 14 amino acids. The CDR3 DNA sequence: TGTGCCAGCAGCTCCCCAAGGGACAGCTATGGCTACACCTTC. The encoded protein is CASSSPRDSYGYTF.